These 24 T cell receptor beta chains came from one sample sequenced in a study of glioma-infiltrating T cells after dendritic cell vaccination. TCRdb's copy holds only in-frame clones and misses some; the assay was immunoSEQ multiplex PCR. The table shows just under 60,000 clones, with about four fifths occurring only once. Specified time point: after dendritic cell vaccination, including at tumor progression/relapse. Material: blood, obtained after dendritic cell vaccination. Receptors originate from a human donor with glioblastoma.

The CDR3 DNA sequence: TGCGCCAGCAGCCAACTACAGGGAAATCAGCCCCAGCATTTT. Protein product: CASSQLQGNQPQHF. The rearrangement uses TRBV4-1 and TRBJ1-5; tentative D call: TRBD1 (6 bases). This CDR3 is built from 14 residues. V was shortened by 2 bases and J by 4 bases, with 9 bases between the two germline ends. Germline V gives CDR1 MGHRA, CDR2 YSYEKL.

The chain combines TRBV9 with TRBJ1-1; D is ambiguous. CDR1 and CDR2 (germline): SGDLS, YYNGEE. CDR3 size: 14 residues. With 4 bases removed from V and 0 bases from J, the gap between germline ends came to 10 bases. CDR3 amino acids: CASSPEPLNTEAFF. In nucleotides, the CDR3 is TGTGCCAGCAGCCCGGAGCCCTTGAACACTGAAGCTTTCTTT.

The chain uses TRBV28 and TRBJ1-2, with unresolved D. V was clipped by 6 bases and J by 14 bases, with 16 bases between them. CDR1 and CDR2 from the germline V gene are MDHEN and SYDVKM. This CDR3 is 11 amino acids long. CDR3 in amino acids: CASRSDRRRTF. Written as DNA, the CDR3 is TGTGCCAGCAGGTCGGACCGGAGGAGGACCTTC.

Only one count was recorded for this clone. This chain connects TRBV6-5 to TRBJ2-7; 8 positions agree with TRBD2. Germline V gene data show CDR1 as MNHEY and CDR2 as SVGAGI. This CDR3 has 13 amino acids. The J segment lost 7 bases and the V segment lost 8 bases, leaving 10 bases of the junction unmatched. The CDR3 here is CASRRAGVEEQYF. For the CDR3, the DNA is TGTGCCAGCCGTCGAGCGGGGGTGGAGGAGCAGTACTTC.

V is TRBV6-1 and J is TRBJ2-5, with TRBD2 identical over 8 bases. Germline lookup yields CDR1 MNHNS and CDR2 SASEGT. Trimming took 4 bases from V and 13 from J; bases not matched to a gene: 14. This CDR3 is built from 14 residues. This chain's CDR3 is CASSGTTLGAGVYF. CDR3 DNA: TGTGCCAGCAGTGGGACTACCCTTGGAGCGGGGGTGTACTTC.

The V call is TRBV5-1, the J call TRBJ2-7; D gene unclear. Trimming cost V 0 bases and J 1 base, with 11 bases left between them. There are 15 residues in the CDR3. Germline values: CDR1 SGHRS, CDR2 YFSETQ. The CDR3 protein is CASSLAGRFSYEQYF. DNA for the CDR3: TGCGCCAGCAGCTTGGCCGGCAGGTTTTCCTACGAGCAGTACTTC.

The chain uses TRBV7-9 and TRBJ2-7; 8 bases match TRBD2. V gave up 4 bases and J gave up 6 bases; unmatched junction bases: 8. This CDR3 contains 14 residues. CDR1 is SEHNR, CDR2 FQNEAQ, per germline (reference sequence). The CDR3 DNA is TGTGCCAGCAGCTCTTTACGGGGGGGACGCGAGCAGTACTTC. Residues: CASSSLRGGREQYF.

The chain is built from TRBV18 and TRBJ2-2, with D hard to call. The CDR3 consists of 12 residues. The germline V gene encodes CDR1 KGHSH and CDR2 LQKENI. The V end lost 3 bases, the J end lost 6 bases, and 5 bases lay between the germline ends. CDR3 amino acids: CASSPSPGELFF. The CDR3 nucleotides read TGTGCCAGCTCACCTTCTCCCGGGGAGCTGTTTTTT.

The chain combines TRBV30 with TRBJ1-5; D possibly corresponds to TRBD1 (5 bases). CDR1 GTSNPN and CDR2 SVGIG come from the germline V gene (reference sequence). The CDR3 is 14 amino acids. V was cut by 0 bases and J by 2 bases, with 8 bases left in between. The CDR3 DNA reads TGTGCCTGGAGTGTATGGGGCGGCAATCAGCCCCAGCATTTT. Translating gives CAWSVWGGNQPQHF.

The chain joins TRBV4-1 to TRBJ2-7; a possible D gene is TRBD1 (7 bases). The V end lost 4 bases, the J end lost 2 bases, and 18 bases lay between the germline ends. The CDR3 covers 16 residues. CDR1 and CDR2 (germline): MGHRA, YSYEKL. The chain's CDR3 is CASSRGGGGNAYEQYF. CDR3 bases: TGCGCCAGCAGCCGAGGAGGAGGGGGCAACGCCTACGAGCAGTACTTC.

The gene calls are TRBV11-2 and TRBJ2-7; D is perhaps TRBD1 (6 bases). The CDR3 consists of 13 residues. Germline-derived CDR1 and CDR2 are SGHAT and FQNNGV. The ends were cut back, 6 bases at V and 2 bases at J, with 11 bases in the middle. CDR3 bases: TGTGCCAGCAGACTCGGACAGACCTACGAGCAGTACTTC. Its translation is CASRLGQTYEQYF.

The chain couples TRBV5-6 to TRBJ2-7; the match to TRBD2 covers 8 bases. The CDR3 totals 16 residues. V trimming: 3 bases; J trimming: 2 bases; junction bases outside the gene matches: 10. CDR1 and CDR2 from the germline V gene are SGHDT and YYEEEE. CDR3 loop: CASSSGGAGVPYEQYF. The CDR3 DNA follows: TGTGCCAGCAGCTCCGGGGGAGCGGGGGTCCCCTACGAGCAGTACTTC.

The chain recombines TRBV2 with TRBJ2-3; a possible D gene is TRBD2 (6 bases). Deletions cut 2 bases from V and 4 bases from J, with 13 bases between. The CDR3 covers 15 residues. Germline CDR1 SNHLY, CDR2 FYNNEI. The CDR3 DNA is TGTGCCAGCAGTGAACCCGAACTAGCACCAGATACGCAGTATTTT. Its protein product is CASSEPELAPDTQYF.

This rearrangement joins TRBV28 to TRBJ1-5; a weak D match, TRBD1 (5 bases). This CDR3 spans 15 amino acids. Looked up from germline, CDR1 is MDHEN and CDR2 is SYDVKM. The V and J ends lost 2 bases and 7 bases respectively, with 15 bases between them. The CDR3 is CASSLGDLGGQPQHF. The CDR3 DNA is TGTGCCAGCAGTTTAGGGGACCTCGGAGGGCAGCCCCAGCATTTT.

This chain uses TRBV29-1 with TRBJ1-2; D unresolved. The CDR3 sequence is 12 residues long. Per germline, CDR1 SQVTM and CDR2 ANQGSEA. Trimming took off 6 bases at V and 2 bases at J, with 10 bases between the two ends. The chain's CDR3 is CSVEWRNYGYTF. The CDR3, as DNA: TGCAGCGTAGAATGGAGGAACTATGGCTACACCTTC. Full variable domain (remainder filled in from reference TRBV29-1 and TRBJ1-2): SAVISQKPSRDICQRGTSLTIQCQVDSQVTMMFWYRQQPGQSLTLIATANQGSEATYESGFVIDKFPISRPNLTFSTLTVSNMSPEDSSIYLCSVEWRNYGYTFGSGTRLTVV.

The CDR3 nucleotides read TGTGCCAGCAGCCAATTGCGCGGCAGGGTCTCCTACGAGCAGTACTTC. It specifies CASSQLRGRVSYEQYF. This chain uses TRBV4-2 with TRBJ2-7; perhaps TRBD1 as D (5 bases). The CDR3 sequence is 16 residues long. V lost 2 bases to trimming and J lost 0 bases, with 14 bases between them. Germline CDR1 LGHNA, CDR2 YNFKEQ.

This chain joins TRBV30 and TRBJ1-1, with D unresolved. Germline CDR1 is GTSNPN and CDR2 is SVGIG (reference sequence). With 8 bases removed from V and 7 bases from J, the gap between germline ends came to 14 bases. The CDR3 is 11 amino acids. CDR3 DNA sequence: TGTGCCCGGAATATGGGAGGTGAAGCTTTCTTT. This sequence encodes CARNMGGEAFF. The complete variable domain, with remaining parts taken from reference TRBV30 and TRBJ1-1, reads SQTIHQWPATLVQPVGSPLSLECTVEGTSNPNLYWYRQAAGRGLQLLFYSVGIGQISSEVPQNLSASRPQDRQFILSSKKLLLSDSGFYLCARNMGGEAFFGQGTRLTVV.

The rearrangement joins TRBV7-9 to TRBJ1-1; 9 bases agree with TRBD1. Germline loops: CDR1 SEHNR, CDR2 FQNEAQ (reference sequence). CDR3 length equals 16 residues. With V trimmed by 0 bases and J by 1 base, 3 bases remained unmatched. In DNA, the CDR3 is TGTGCCAGCAGCTTAGCGCCGACAGGGGGGAACACTGAAGCTTTCTTT. Protein product: CASSLAPTGGNTEAFF.

J is TRBJ2-3 and V is TRBV30; TRBD2 agrees at 9 bases. Germline values: CDR1 GTSNPN, CDR2 SVGIG (reference sequence). The CDR3 has 18 residues. Unmatched junction bases numbered 10, after V lost 0 bases and J lost 0 bases. The CDR3 DNA is TGTGCCTGGAGTGTGTATAGCGGGGGCCTAACTAGCACAGATACGCAGTATTTT. It yields the protein CAWSVYSGGLTSTDTQYF.

The chain employs TRBV11-1 and TRBJ1-1, with D unclear. This CDR3 contains 15 residues. Germline CDR1 is SGHAT and CDR2 is FQDESV (reference sequence). Trimming shortened V by 5 bases and J by 0 bases, and 13 bases separated the two germline ends. CDR3 in amino acids: CASSPRLDLNTEAFF. The CDR3 bases are TGTGCCAGCAGCCCTAGGCTGGATTTGAACACTGAAGCTTTCTTT.

This clone was picked up a small number of times. The chain combines TRBV28 with TRBJ2-7, with TRBD1 matching 7 bases. From germline, CDR1 is MDHEN and CDR2 SYDVKM. The CDR3 spans 15 residues. V shed 4 bases and J 0 bases; nucleotides not matched to a gene: 6. CDR3 sequence: CASSSPGGFSYEQYF. The CDR3 nucleotides are TGTGCCAGCAGTTCACCAGGGGGATTCTCCTACGAGCAGTACTTC.

V usage is TRBV5-1 and J usage is TRBJ1-6; 8 bases fit TRBD1. This CDR3 spans 14 amino acids. Germline CDR1 reads SGHRS; CDR2 reads YFSETQ. The ends lost 1 base at V and 9 bases at J; junction bases unmatched: 3. In nucleotides, the CDR3 is TGCGCCAGCAGCTTGCGGACAGGGTTTTCACCCCTCCACTTT. Translating gives CASSLRTGFSPLHF.

The rearrangement links TRBV11-3 to TRBJ1-1; D is unclear. This CDR3 contains 14 residues. The germline CDR1 and CDR2 sequences are SGHNT and YENEEA. Trimming left V 5 bases short and J 1 base short, with 11 bases between. Written as DNA, the CDR3 is TGTGCCAGCAGCGCCGCGTCGAGGAACACTGAAGCTTTCTTT. This gives the protein CASSAASRNTEAFF.

This chain connects TRBV5-1 to TRBJ1-5, with 7 bases that match TRBD1. CDR3 length: 13 residues. Germline V gene data show CDR1 as SGHRS and CDR2 as YFSETQ. J lost 4 bases, V lost 4 bases, and 2 bases had no gene match. The CDR3 spells CASSPTGNQPQHF. For the CDR3, the DNA is TGCGCCAGCAGCCCGACAGGGAATCAGCCCCAGCATTTT. Complete variable domain (other parts from reference TRBV5-1 and TRBJ1-5): KAGVTQTPRYLIKTRGQQVTLSCSPISGHRSVSWYQQTPGQGLQFLFEYFSETQRNKGNFPGRFSGRQFSNSRSEMNVSTLELGDSALYLCASSPTGNQPQHFGDGTRLSIL.